The T cell receptor (beta chain) under discussion was sequenced for a study of blood T cell repertoires in COVID-19. In the study overall: T cells, B-cell-depleted T cells, or PBMCs provided the cDNA or gDNA that served as material.

Per the authors' pipeline: Reference gene primer amplification in the assay estimated nucleated cell counts. Clones were read by immunoSEQ multiplex PCR, and TCRdb kept only the in-frame ones, dropping some. V and J calls and clone size come straight from that table; D and trimming were deduced from the DNA. Among around 330,000 clones listed, around 90% were seen once. This CDR3 has 15 amino acids. V was cut by 0 bases and J by 5 bases, with 11 bases left in between. CDR1 LGHNA and CDR2 YSLEER come from the germline V gene. Participant ages covered about 18 to 95 years across 24 US areas. Donors of Cohort 3 who recovered were those that had two negative PCRs, clearance, or symptom resolution.

The clonotype comes from a woman aged 18-30 years who had recovered from COVID-19. The sequencing input was PBMCs or T cells enriched from blood (not recorded which). The chain employs TRBV4-3 and TRBJ2-1; TRBD2 might be the D (6 bases). CDR3: CASSQDGTGHNEQFF. CDR3 bases: TGCGCCAGCAGCCAAGATGGGACTGGACACAATGAGCAGTTCTTC.